The 25 T cell receptor beta chains listed next were all sequenced from one sample in a study of T cells in Graves' hyperthyroidism and ophthalmopathy. TCR beta CDR3 regions were amplified from RNA transcripts. RT-PCR in the first round (using the HTBI primer set) targeted the TCR CDR3. A single record per CDR3 protein comes from TCRdb applying MiXCR to the multiplex PCR reads. Found here are roughly 420,000 distinct CDR3 sequences, roughly 13% of them singletons; the top ten hold around 5.3%. Input material: blood. Source of these receptors: a woman between 18 and 30 years old with Graves' hyperthyroidism.

This clonotype was recorded at least ten times. The V call is TRBV28, the J call TRBJ2-1; 9 bases map to TRBD2. The CDR3 covers 15 residues. V gave up 6 bases and J gave up 4 bases; unmatched junction bases: 7. Germline CDR1 and CDR2: MDHEN and SYDVKM. CDR3 sequence (DNA): TGTGCCAGCAGGGAGACTAGCGGACGATACAATGAGCAGTTCTTC. Translating it yields CASRETSGRYNEQFF.

To note about this clonotype: A much more abundant neighbour one base away suggests this may be a read error. The genes are TRBV7-3 and TRBJ1-1; no definite D call. Between the trimmed V and J ends, which lost 2 bases and 1 base, there was a span of 8 bases. Germline V lookup: CDR1 SGHTA, CDR2 FQGTGA. The CDR3 length is 14 residues. This chain's CDR3 is CASSLDSGNTEAFF. CDR3 in DNA: TGTGCCAGCAGCTTAGATTCCGGGAACACTGAAGCTTTCTTT.

This clonotype was seen at least ten times. The chain joins TRBV30 to TRBJ1-1; perhaps TRBD1 as D (5 bases). Trimming cost V 6 bases and J 2 bases, with 10 bases left between them. Germline loops: CDR1 GTSNPN, CDR2 SVGIG (reference sequence). The CDR3 is 12 amino acids. CDR3 in amino acids: CACGADNTEAFF. In DNA, the CDR3 is TGTGCCTGCGGGGCAGACAACACTGAAGCTTTCTTT.

This clonotype was seen more than once but under ten times. This chain connects TRBV24-1 to TRBJ2-6, with D unclear. The ends were cut back, 3 bases at V and 4 bases at J, with 12 bases in the middle. This CDR3 comprises 16 residues. Germline values: CDR1 KGHDR, CDR2 SFDVKD. CDR3 DNA: TGTGCCACCAGTGATCGGGCGCTTCGGGGGGCCAACGTCCTGACTTTC. Encoded protein: CATSDRALRGANVLTF.

This clonotype was seen ten or more times. The genes are TRBV5-1 and TRBJ2-7; possibly TRBD2 for D (5 bases). The CDR3 loop spans 15 amino acids. V was pared by 0 bases and J by 0 bases, with 10 bases between. Per the germline V gene, CDR1 is SGHRS and CDR2 is YFSETQ. The CDR3 loop reads CASSLGSGSSYEQYF. The DNA for the CDR3 is TGCGCCAGCAGCTTGGGGAGCGGCAGCTCCTACGAGCAGTACTTC.

This clonotype has ten or more counts. The chain has TRBV15 and TRBJ2-3; D gene ambiguous. Germline-derived CDR1 and CDR2 are LNHNV and YYDKDF (reference sequence). V was trimmed by 6 bases and J by 5 bases, leaving 9 bases between them. This CDR3 has 12 residues. The CDR3 is CATSYLGDTQYF. The CDR3 DNA reads TGTGCCACCAGTTACCTAGGAGATACGCAGTATTTT.

This clonotype was seen repeatedly, ten times or more. The chain couples TRBV9 to TRBJ1-2; D call uncertain. Germline V gene sequence: CDR1 SGDLS, CDR2 YYNGEE. Trimming cost V 4 bases and J 4 bases, with 11 bases left between them. This CDR3 has 13 residues. In DNA, the CDR3 is TGTGCCAGCAGCCCCATCGGTGTCTATGGCTACACCTTC. It is translated as CASSPIGVYGYTF.

Many counts were recorded for this clonotype. The chain has TRBV7-9 and TRBJ2-7, with a weak D call TRBD2 (6 bases). V lost 5 bases and J lost 0, with 14 bases in between. From germline, CDR1 is SEHNR and CDR2 FQNEAQ (reference sequence). The CDR3 extends over 15 amino acids. The CDR3 DNA reads TGTGCCAGCAGCGGGGGGTATAGGAACTCCTACGAGCAGTACTTC. Translated: CASSGGYRNSYEQYF.

There are many counts of this clonotype. This chain links TRBV20-1 with TRBJ2-7; 8 bases are shared with TRBD2. There are 13 residues in the CDR3. After removal of 3 bases from V and 3 bases from J, the junction contained 4 bases not matched to a gene. Germline CDR1 is DFQATT and CDR2 is SNEGSKA (reference sequence). The CDR3 DNA sequence: TGCAGTGCTAGCGGGAGGGCTGACTACGAGCAGTACTTC. Translation: CSASGRADYEQYF.

This clonotype was detected ten times or more. The V call is TRBV18, the J call TRBJ1-4; D is possibly TRBD1 (5 bases). Trimming took off 0 bases at V and 7 bases at J, with 12 bases between the two ends. The CDR3 contains 15 residues. Germline V gene lookup returns CDR1 KGHSH and CDR2 LQKENI. CDR3 sequence (DNA): TGTGCCAGCTCACCACCGGCAGGGTATGGTGAAAAACTGTTTTTT. As protein: CASSPPAGYGEKLFF.

The chain uses TRBV6-1 and TRBJ2-7; D may be TRBD1 (5 bases). The V and J ends lost 7 bases and 2 bases respectively, with 12 bases between them. This CDR3 comprises 13 residues. Germline lookup yields CDR1 MNHNS and CDR2 SASEGT. The CDR3 DNA reads as TGTGCCAGCAAAGACAGAGACCCCTACGAGCAGTACTTC. Translation: CASKDRDPYEQYF.

This clonotype has just a few counts. A junction boundary mismatches the germline segment, possibly from a read error. CDR3 nucleotides: TGTGTCAGCAGTTACGCGGGAGTGGCACACAATGAGCAGTTCTTC. This encodes CVSSYAGVAHNEQFF. The V and J genes are TRBV6-1 and TRBJ2-1; 7 nucleotides agree with TRBD2. Germline assignment: CDR1 MNHNS and CDR2 SASEGT. The CDR3 is made up of 15 amino acids.

There are many counts of this clonotype. The gene calls are TRBV29-1 and TRBJ1-2; TRBD1 might be the D (6 bases). The CDR3 loop spans 12 amino acids. V was shortened by 3 bases and J by 6 bases, with 11 bases between the two germline ends. CDR1 is SQVTM and CDR2 is ANQGSEA in the germline V gene. The CDR3 coding sequence is TGCAGCGTTGACAAGGGGGATGATGGCTACACCTTC. This sequence encodes CSVDKGDDGYTF.

This rearrangement joins TRBV3-1 to TRBJ1-1, with a possible D match to TRBD1 (6 bases). Per the germline V gene, CDR1 is LGHDT and CDR2 is YNNKEL (reference sequence). V lost 0 bases, J lost 3 bases, and 17 bases lay in between. The CDR3 sequence is 17 residues long. CDR3 nucleotides: TGTGCCAGCAGCCAAGATCGGTCAGGGGCCCTCGACACTGAAGCTTTCTTT. It specifies CASSQDRSGALDTEAFF.

This clonotype appeared a few times. A much larger clone lies a single base off, so this may be a read error. The V gene is TRBV6-5, the J gene TRBJ1-2; 7 nucleotides match TRBD1. V shed 2 bases and J 8 bases; nucleotides not matched to a gene: 5. The germline gives CDR1 MNHEY, CDR2 SVGAGI. The CDR3 extends over 13 amino acids. The CDR3 nucleotides are TGTGCCAGCAGTTACCACAGGGGCGAAGGCTACACCTTC. It is translated as CASSYHRGEGYTF.

This clonotype showed up many times. The chain carries TRBV3-1 and TRBJ2-1, with D perhaps TRBD1 (6 bases). Trimming took 1 base from V and 5 from J, leaving 12 bases between them. The CDR3 extends over 15 amino acids. Germline-derived CDR1 and CDR2 are LGHDT and YNNKEL (reference sequence). Here the CDR3 DNA reads TGTGCCAGCAGCCAAGGCCAGGGGAGTCACAATGAGCAGTTCTTC. As protein: CASSQGQGSHNEQFF.

V gene TRBV29-1 combines with J gene TRBJ2-7; the D gene is possibly TRBD2 (6 bases). The CDR3 totals 14 residues. The germline gives CDR1 SQVTM, CDR2 ANQGSEA. Trimming removed 1 base at V and 3 bases at J, with 13 bases between. The CDR3 is CSVEARQGGYEQYF. CDR3 nucleotides: TGCAGCGTTGAAGCCAGGCAGGGAGGCTACGAGCAGTACTTC.

The chain couples TRBV4-1 to TRBJ2-7, with D hard to call. CDR3 length equals 13 residues. V lost 0 bases and J 3 bases, leaving 6 bases between the germline ends. The germline gives CDR1 MGHRA, CDR2 YSYEKL. The CDR3 loop reads CASSQDNYYEQYF. CDR3 DNA: TGCGCCAGCAGCCAAGATAACTACTACGAGCAGTACTTC.

This clonotype was seen a handful of times. The genes are TRBV9 and TRBJ1-4; a possible D gene is TRBD1 (5 bases). Between the trimmed V and J ends, which lost 4 bases and 2 bases, there was a span of 12 bases. CDR1 and CDR2 from the germline V gene are SGDLS and YYNGEE. The CDR3 sequence is 15 residues long. The CDR3 sequence is CASSPQWGTNEKLFF. CDR3 coding DNA: TGTGCCAGCAGCCCACAGTGGGGGACTAATGAAAAACTGTTTTTT.

There are a few counts of this clonotype. A much more abundant neighbour one base away suggests this may be a read error. The V gene is TRBV2, the J gene TRBJ1-4; D possibly corresponds to TRBD1 (5 bases). Per germline, CDR1 SNHLY and CDR2 FYNNEI. CDR3 size: 15 residues. This CDR3 reads CASSEMRGINEKLSF. The CDR3 nucleotides read TGTGCCAGCAGTGAGATGAGGGGTATTAATGAAAAACTGTCTTTT.

This clonotype was counted at least ten times. The chain joins TRBV2 to TRBJ2-1; D is uncertain. The V and J ends lost 8 bases and 5 bases respectively, with 7 bases between them. The CDR3 contains 11 residues. Germline V lookup: CDR1 SNHLY, CDR2 FYNNEI. CDR3 bases: TGTGCCAGCCTTGAAAACAATGAGCAGTTCTTC. Residues: CASLENNEQFF.

For this clonotype: A much bigger clone sits one base away, suggesting this may be a read error. The chain recombines TRBV5-6 with TRBJ2-7; tentatively, D is TRBD1 (6 bases). Between the trimmed V and J ends, which lost 4 bases and 2 bases, there was a span of 16 bases. Germline V gene data show CDR1 as SGHDT and CDR2 as YYEEEE. This CDR3 is 15 amino acids long. Here the CDR3 reads CASSTGQSYPYEQYF. CDR3 bases: TGTGCCAGCAGCACAGGACAGTCTTACCCCTACGAGCAGTACTTC.

Many counts were recorded for this clonotype. This chain uses TRBV11-2 with TRBJ2-2; 7 positions match TRBD1. CDR3 length: 14 residues. From germline, CDR1 is SGHAT and CDR2 FQNNGV. The V segment lost 5 bases and the J segment 3 bases; nucleotides outside the gene matches: 3. This CDR3 reads CASSRDSDTGELFF. The CDR3 coding sequence is TGTGCCAGCAGCCGGGACAGCGACACCGGGGAGCTGTTTTTT.

This clonotype was seen ten or more times. The chain carries TRBV30 and TRBJ2-7; 10 nucleotides agree with TRBD1. The length of the CDR3 is 14 residues. Losses at the gene ends were 2 bases for V and 3 bases for J; bases not matched to a gene: 4. The V gene's germline CDR1 is GTSNPN and CDR2 SVGIG (reference sequence). CDR3 sequence: CAWSTDRGLYEQYF. CDR3 bases: TGTGCCTGGAGTACCGACAGGGGGCTCTACGAGCAGTACTTC.

The V gene is TRBV28, the J gene TRBJ1-6, with 7 bases fitting TRBD1. Germline V lookup: CDR1 MDHEN, CDR2 SYDVKM. The CDR3 totals 14 residues. The ends lost 6 bases at V and 6 bases at J; junction bases unmatched: 5. This CDR3 is CASRLRDSNSPLHF. DNA for the CDR3: TGTGCCAGCAGACTAAGGGACAGTAATTCACCCCTCCACTTT.